This paragraph reports one TCR beta chain. This entry belongs to a study of T cell changes during pregnancy in multiple sclerosis. J was trimmed by 6 bases and V by 8 bases; bases with no gene match: 5. The length of the CDR3 is 14 residues. CDR1 and CDR2 (germline): LNHDA, SQIVND (reference sequence). Using immunoSEQ multiplex PCR, the repertoire was profiled, and TCRdb retains in-frame clones only, with some absent. The repertoire holds about 46,000 clones, 92% seen once, with approximately 0.39% in the top ten. Sequencing used CD4+ T cells from peripheral blood mononuclear cells, obtained in the second trimester of pregnancy. V and J are TRBV19 and TRBJ1-5; 12 bases map to TRBD1. The source is a female donor in good health, enrolled as a control in a pregnancy study. CDR3 in DNA: TGTGCCAGTTCCGGGACAGGGGGCACTCAGCCCCAGCATTTT. Translated: CASSGTGGTQPQHF.